Following are 4 T cell receptor beta chains from one sample sequenced in a study of T-cell reconstitution after alpha-beta-depleted transplantation in children. Preparation of the TCRbeta library used unique molecular identifiers. TCRdb used MiXCR to reprocess the PCR reads, holding one entry per CDR3 protein. Counted here are about 610,000 distinct CDR3 sequences, roughly a tenth occurring once; the ten biggest clones make up 3.5% to 5%. The material was PBMCs from the stem cell graft donor, obtained from the stem cell graft. The receptors come from a human donor who donated a stem cell graft to a child with acute myeloid leukemia.

The J gene is TRBJ1-1, the V gene TRBV20-1; unclear D gene. Germline V CDR1 and CDR2: DFQATT, SNEGSKA (reference sequence). The ends were cut back, 0 bases at V and 0 bases at J, with 8 bases in the middle. CDR3 length equals 14 residues. CDR3 bases: TGCAGTGCTAGAGATCTTCCGGTGAACACTGAAGCTTTCTTT. This sequence encodes CSARDLPVNTEAFF.

In its sample, this clonotype was seen many times. The chain is built from TRBV4-2 and TRBJ2-1; no clear D. CDR3 length: 16 residues. Trimming removed 0 bases from V and 5 bases from J, with 14 bases in between. CDR1 and CDR2 from the germline V gene are LGHNA and YNFKEQ. The CDR3 coding sequence is TGTGCCAGCAGCCAAGATCCGGCTCGCCGTGACAATGAGCAGTTCTTC. Translation: CASSQDPARRDNEQFF.

This clonotype was observed at least ten times. The chain employs TRBV5-1 and TRBJ2-1, with a weak D call TRBD2 (6 bases). This CDR3 is 14 amino acids long. CDR1 and CDR2 from the germline V gene are SGHRS and YFSETQ. Trimming removed 4 bases at V and 6 bases at J, with 14 bases between. The DNA of the CDR3 is TGCGCCAGCAGCAAGGGACTTACCTCCAATGAGCAGTTCTTC. Encoded protein: CASSKGLTSNEQFF. The variable domain in full, completed from reference TRBV5-1 and TRBJ2-1, reads KAGVTQTPRYLIKTRGQQVTLSCSPISGHRSVSWYQQTPGQGLQFLFEYFSETQRNKGNFPGRFSGRQFSNSRSEMNVSTLELGDSALYLCASSKGLTSNEQFFGPGTRLTVL.

DNA for the CDR3: TGTGCCAGCAACGCCGGACAAGTTAACTATGGCTACACCTTC. Amino acids: CASNAGQVNYGYTF. The chain recombines TRBV6-1 with TRBJ1-2; weak D call: TRBD1 (5 bases). CDR3 size: 14 residues. Germline V lookup: CDR1 MNHNS, CDR2 SASEGT. Trimming took 7 bases from V and 1 from J, leaving 13 bases between them.